This entry describes one T cell receptor (beta chain). The target antigen is unknown. The data are from a study of shared clonotypes between healthy human individuals. The overall study: CD8 memory received one plate per donor, CD8 naive two, CD4 memory three and CD4 naive three.

CD8 cells regarded as naive lacked CD45RO, were positively chosen for CCR7, and omitted terminally differentiated effector memory CD45RA+ cells. Overall study findings and caveats: Generation probability values for non-shared clonotypes were lower than those for clonotypes shared by all four donors. It was observed that about 5% of naive CD4 clonotypes were shared across a few donors.

The germline V gene has CDR1 SQVTM and CDR2 ANQGSEA. V trimming: 2 bases; J trimming: 5 bases; junction bases outside the gene matches: 6. The CDR3 loop spans 13 amino acids. Assay execution proceeded at the deep level. Produced via immunoSEQ multiplex PCR; TCRdb's table is partial and in-frame only. The table has about 2 million clones, about 95% seen once; the top ten hold about 1.1%. The chain couples TRBV29-1 to TRBJ2-7; 7 nucleotides agree with TRBD1. This clonotype was obtained from a man between 18 and 29 years old in good health. The material sequenced was naive CD8+ T cells sorted from blood. The CDR3 bases are TGCAGCGTTGAACCGGGGCAGGGGGACGAGCAGTACTTC. Translation: CSVEPGQGDEQYF.